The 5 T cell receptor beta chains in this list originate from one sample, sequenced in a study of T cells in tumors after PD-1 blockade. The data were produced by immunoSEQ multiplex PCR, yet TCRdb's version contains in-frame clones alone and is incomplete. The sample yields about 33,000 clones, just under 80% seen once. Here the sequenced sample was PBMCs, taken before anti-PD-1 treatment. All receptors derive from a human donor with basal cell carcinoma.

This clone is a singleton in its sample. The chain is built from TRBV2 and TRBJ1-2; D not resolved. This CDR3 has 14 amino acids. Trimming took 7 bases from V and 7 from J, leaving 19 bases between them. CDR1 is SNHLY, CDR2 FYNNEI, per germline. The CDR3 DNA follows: TGTGCCAGCACCGCGGCAGACTTACCGGGTGGCTACACCTTC. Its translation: CASTAADLPGGYTF.

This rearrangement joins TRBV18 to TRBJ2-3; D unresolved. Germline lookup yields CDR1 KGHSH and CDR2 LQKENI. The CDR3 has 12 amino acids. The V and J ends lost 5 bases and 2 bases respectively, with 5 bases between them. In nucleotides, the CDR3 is TGTGCCAGCTCAAAAAACACAGATACGCAGTATTTT. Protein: CASSKNTDTQYF.

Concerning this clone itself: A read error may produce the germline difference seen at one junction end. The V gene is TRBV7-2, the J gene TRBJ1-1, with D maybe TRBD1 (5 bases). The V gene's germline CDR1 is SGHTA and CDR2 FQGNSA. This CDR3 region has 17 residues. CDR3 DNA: TGTGCCAGCAGCTTAGTTATCCTCGTGGGGGAGAACGCTGAAGCTTTCTTT. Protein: CASSLVILVGENAEAFF.

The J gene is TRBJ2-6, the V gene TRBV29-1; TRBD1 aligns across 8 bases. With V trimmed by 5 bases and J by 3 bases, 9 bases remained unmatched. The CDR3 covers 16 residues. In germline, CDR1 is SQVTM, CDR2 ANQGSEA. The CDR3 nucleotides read TGCAGCGTTTTTACGGCAGGGGGCTTTGGGGCCAACGTCCTGACTTTC. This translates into CSVFTAGGFGANVLTF.

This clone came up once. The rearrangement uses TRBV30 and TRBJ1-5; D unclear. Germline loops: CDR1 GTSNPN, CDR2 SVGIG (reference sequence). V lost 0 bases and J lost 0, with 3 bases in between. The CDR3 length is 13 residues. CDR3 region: CAWSVTSNQPQHF. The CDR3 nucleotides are TGTGCCTGGAGTGTAACTAGCAATCAGCCCCAGCATTTT.